The T cell receptor (beta chain) described here comes from a study of shared clonotypes between healthy human individuals. Notes on the study in general: Sharing across a few donors was seen in 4% to 6.5% of naive CD4 clonotypes. Clonotype sharing among donors was expected to depend on sequencing depth. Naive subsets generally had larger estimated richness than memory subsets.

About this clone: The antigen is undetermined.

The CDR3 has 14 residues. The germline V gene encodes CDR1 SGDLS and CDR2 YYNGEE. Between the trimmed V and J ends, which lost 1 base and 2 bases, there was a span of 6 bases. Assay: immunoSEQ multiplex PCR; the TCRdb copy retains only in-frame clones and omits some. The sample carries just over 2,000,000 clones, roughly 95% recorded once. Naive CD8 cells comprised CD45RO-negative, CCR7-positively selected cells, excluding terminally differentiated effector memory CD45RA+ cells. Donors included only healthy HIV-negative adults lacking recent acute infections or vaccinations. This receptor was taken from a young man in good health. Sequencing input: naive CD8+ T cells sorted from blood. The chain combines TRBV9 with TRBJ2-2; unclear D gene. The CDR3, as DNA: TGTGCCAGCAGCGTACTTCAAAACACCGGGGAGCTGTTTTTT. This codes for CASSVLQNTGELFF.